Presented here are 16 T cell receptor beta chains from one specimen sequenced in a study of T-cell reconstitution after alpha-beta-depleted transplantation in children. Unique molecular identifiers were incorporated when the TCRbeta library was constructed. A single record per CDR3 protein comes from TCRdb applying MiXCR to the PCR reads. The sample consists of over 400,000 distinct CDR3 sequences, around an eighth of them appearing once. The source was PBMCs from the stem cell graft donor, collected from the stem cell graft. The receptors here all came from a human donor who donated a stem cell graft to a child with combined immunodeficiency.

This clonotype was counted only a few times. J is TRBJ2-7 and V is TRBV5-1; the match to TRBD2 covers 7 bases. Germline V gives CDR1 SGHRS, CDR2 YFSETQ. This CDR3 has 14 amino acids. The V gene end was trimmed by 6 bases and the J gene end by 3 bases; junction bases not matched to a gene: 9. This chain's CDR3 is CASKGRESNYEQYF. CDR3 DNA sequence: TGCGCCAGCAAAGGGCGGGAGAGTAACTACGAGCAGTACTTC. Filled out from reference TRBV5-1 and TRBJ2-7, the complete variable domain reads KAGVTQTPRYLIKTRGQQVTLSCSPISGHRSVSWYQQTPGQGLQFLFEYFSETQRNKGNFPGRFSGRQFSNSRSEMNVSTLELGDSALYLCASKGRESNYEQYFGPGTRLTVT.

This clonotype was recorded at least ten times. The chain recombines TRBV12-5 with TRBJ1-5, with a tentative D call TRBD1 (5 bases). The CDR3 covers 13 residues. From germline, CDR1 is LGHNT and CDR2 FRNRAP. The V end was cut by 6 bases, the J end by 3 bases, with 9 bases between. CDR3 in amino acids: CASGVQDNQPQHF. CDR3 DNA: TGTGCTAGTGGGGTACAGGACAATCAGCCCCAGCATTTT.

The sample holds many counts of this clonotype. The rearrangement links TRBV12-3 or TRBV12-4 to TRBJ1-4, with 7 bases lining up with TRBD1. The trim removed 9 bases at V and 8 bases at J, leaving 9 bases unmatched. This CDR3 contains 13 residues. The CDR3 nucleotides read TGTGCCAGTAGAGGCAGGGGGGAAGAAAAACTGTTTTTT. Translation: CASRGRGEEKLFF.

The gene calls are TRBV20-1 and TRBJ1-1; the match to TRBD1 covers 7 bases. J lost 1 base, V lost 3 bases, and 8 bases had no gene match. This CDR3 region has 15 residues. Germline loops: CDR1 DFQATT, CDR2 SNEGSKA (reference sequence). The chain's CDR3 is CSARGGGSPNTEAFF. The DNA for the CDR3 is TGCAGTGCTAGGGGAGGGGGCTCGCCGAACACTGAAGCTTTCTTT.

This clonotype was seen a handful of times. The chain links TRBV25-1 to TRBJ2-1; 10 nucleotides align to TRBD2. This CDR3 contains 18 residues. From germline, CDR1 is MGHDK and CDR2 SYGVNS. With 0 bases clipped from V and 0 bases from J, the junction kept 5 bases outside the gene matches. The CDR3 region is CASSEYYLAGDSYNEQFF. CDR3 bases: TGTGCCAGCAGTGAATATTACCTAGCGGGAGACTCCTACAATGAGCAGTTCTTC.

The chain employs TRBV19 and TRBJ2-3; no reliable D call. The ends were cut back, 3 bases at V and 7 bases at J, with 8 bases in the middle. There are 12 residues in the CDR3. In germline, CDR1 is LNHDA, CDR2 SQIVND (reference sequence). The CDR3 sequence is CASSIGPYTQYF. DNA for the CDR3: TGTGCCAGTAGTATTGGACCATATACGCAGTATTTT.

Only a few counts were recorded for this clonotype. The chain combines TRBV4-3 with TRBJ1-2; no clear D gene. Trimming took 0 bases from V and 4 from J, leaving 12 bases between them. The CDR3 consists of 15 residues. The germline gives CDR1 LGHNA, CDR2 YSLEER. The DNA for the CDR3 is TGCGCCAGCAGCCAAGATTCTACGGGTCCCTATGGCTACACCTTC. Amino acids: CASSQDSTGPYGYTF.

Only a few counts were recorded for this clonotype. The V gene is TRBV12-3 or TRBV12-4, the J gene TRBJ2-3; 7 bases align to TRBD1. V dropped 6 bases and J dropped 2; count of bases not matched to a gene: 2. The CDR3 totals 13 residues. CDR3 in amino acids: CASRGQFTDTQYF. CDR3 nucleotide sequence: TGTGCCAGCAGGGGACAGTTCACAGATACGCAGTATTTT.

The rearrangement uses TRBV12-3 or TRBV12-4 and TRBJ1-1, with D perhaps matching TRBD1 (5 bases). V was trimmed by 7 bases and J by 1 base, leaving 16 bases between them. This CDR3 is 15 amino acids long. The CDR3 reads CASTSRDPGNTEAFF. CDR3 sequence (DNA): TGTGCCAGCACCTCTCGGGACCCCGGGAACACTGAAGCTTTCTTT.

The chain combines TRBV18 with TRBJ2-1; 7 bases line up with TRBD1. V shed 5 bases and J 2 bases; nucleotides not matched to a gene: 3. The germline V gene encodes CDR1 KGHSH and CDR2 LQKENI. The CDR3 sequence is 14 residues long. The DNA for the CDR3 is TGTGCCAGCTCAGAGGACAGGACCTACAATGAGCAGTTCTTC. Translated, it gives CASSEDRTYNEQFF.

This clonotype was recorded a few times. The chain uses TRBV6-5 and TRBJ2-3; 8 bases map to TRBD1. The J segment lost 5 bases and the V segment lost 5 bases, leaving 12 bases of the junction unmatched. The CDR3 is 16 residues long. Germline lookup yields CDR1 MNHEY and CDR2 SVGAGI. This chain's CDR3 is CASSTLTQGAGDTQYF. The CDR3 bases are TGTGCCAGCAGTACTCTCACTCAGGGGGCGGGAGATACGCAGTATTTT.

The rearrangement links TRBV12-5 to TRBJ2-3, with D perhaps TRBD2 (6 bases). Trimming removed 0 bases at V and 4 bases at J, with 8 bases between. Germline V gene lookup returns CDR1 LGHNT and CDR2 FRNRAP. This CDR3 comprises 14 residues. This CDR3 reads CASGLVPSADTQYF. The CDR3 nucleotides are TGTGCTAGTGGTTTGGTCCCTAGCGCAGATACGCAGTATTTT.

The CDR3 nucleotides are TGCAGTGCTTCCCCTGGAGGGACAGGTCGTCAAGAGACCCAGTACTTC. The encoded protein is CSASPGGTGRQETQYF. The J gene is TRBJ2-5, the V gene TRBV20-1; 8 nucleotides align to TRBD1. Germline CDR1 DFQATT, CDR2 SNEGSKA (reference sequence). V lost 5 bases to trimming and J lost 2 bases; unmatched junction nucleotides: 13. The CDR3 runs 16 residues.

In its sample, this clonotype was seen many times. The rearrangement links TRBV3-1 to TRBJ2-7; 7 bases align to TRBD2. V lost 4 bases to trimming and J lost 2 bases; unmatched junction nucleotides: 5. The CDR3 sequence is 14 residues long. The germline gives CDR1 LGHDT, CDR2 YNNKEL (reference sequence). The CDR3 protein is CASSPQRGPYEQYF. Here the CDR3 DNA reads TGTGCCAGCAGCCCACAGCGGGGACCCTACGAGCAGTACTTC.

This chain links TRBV29-1 with TRBJ2-7, with 8 bases that match TRBD1. Germline CDR1 is SQVTM and CDR2 is ANQGSEA. The V gene end was trimmed by 3 bases and the J gene end by 3 bases; junction bases not matched to a gene: 7. The CDR3 loop spans 14 amino acids. CDR3 sequence: CSVDTQGAGYEQYF. The CDR3 nucleotides are TGCAGCGTTGATACCCAGGGGGCTGGCTACGAGCAGTACTTC.

This clonotype occurred a few times. The chain is built from TRBV7-2 and TRBJ1-1; D remains unclear. Trimming removed 2 bases at V and 5 bases at J, with 9 bases between. The CDR3 has 13 residues. The germline V gene has CDR1 SGHTA and CDR2 FQGNSA. The CDR3 is CASSLMSPTEAFF. The CDR3 DNA reads TGTGCCAGCAGCTTAATGTCCCCTACTGAAGCTTTCTTT.